This TCR beta chain appears in the sequencing data of a study of regulatory T cells in long-lasting Graves disease. Study-level results: TRBV28, TRBJ1-2 and TRBJ2-5 were favored in persistent disease.

Specified time point: newly diagnosed GD, antithyroid drugs for less than 3 months. The TCR library used RNA extracted from PBMCs. This clonotype was seen only a few times. The antigen is not known. The V and J ends lost 4 bases and 4 bases, in that order; junction bases with no gene match: 10. The CDR3 is 16 residues long. Germline CDR1 and CDR2: SGHRS and YFSETQ. Through Arm-PCR of CDR3 regions and iRepertoire HTBI primers, TCR beta libraries were built. Via MiXCR, TCRdb re-called the multiplex PCR reads, giving one row per CDR3 protein. The sample yields a few hundred thousand distinct CDR3 sequences, approximately 12% seen once. These data are also associated with another study on T cells in Graves' hyperthyroidism and ophthalmopathy. That study reports: Diagnosis of hyperthyroidism was new in patients aged 18 to 65, and its duration was under 2 months. A 13 V-J signature model discriminated ophthalmopathy versus stable hyperthyroidism.

Sequences were derived from peripheral blood mononuclear cells (PBMCs), sampled at new diagnosis, from a patient treated with antithyroid drugs. The receptor's source is a man younger than 40 with Graves disease. V and J are TRBV5-1 and TRBJ2-7; TRBD2 aligns across 11 bases. DNA of the CDR3: TGCGCCAGCAGCCCTGGGATGGTAGCGGGAGGGTACGAGCAGTACTTC. This encodes CASSPGMVAGGYEQYF.